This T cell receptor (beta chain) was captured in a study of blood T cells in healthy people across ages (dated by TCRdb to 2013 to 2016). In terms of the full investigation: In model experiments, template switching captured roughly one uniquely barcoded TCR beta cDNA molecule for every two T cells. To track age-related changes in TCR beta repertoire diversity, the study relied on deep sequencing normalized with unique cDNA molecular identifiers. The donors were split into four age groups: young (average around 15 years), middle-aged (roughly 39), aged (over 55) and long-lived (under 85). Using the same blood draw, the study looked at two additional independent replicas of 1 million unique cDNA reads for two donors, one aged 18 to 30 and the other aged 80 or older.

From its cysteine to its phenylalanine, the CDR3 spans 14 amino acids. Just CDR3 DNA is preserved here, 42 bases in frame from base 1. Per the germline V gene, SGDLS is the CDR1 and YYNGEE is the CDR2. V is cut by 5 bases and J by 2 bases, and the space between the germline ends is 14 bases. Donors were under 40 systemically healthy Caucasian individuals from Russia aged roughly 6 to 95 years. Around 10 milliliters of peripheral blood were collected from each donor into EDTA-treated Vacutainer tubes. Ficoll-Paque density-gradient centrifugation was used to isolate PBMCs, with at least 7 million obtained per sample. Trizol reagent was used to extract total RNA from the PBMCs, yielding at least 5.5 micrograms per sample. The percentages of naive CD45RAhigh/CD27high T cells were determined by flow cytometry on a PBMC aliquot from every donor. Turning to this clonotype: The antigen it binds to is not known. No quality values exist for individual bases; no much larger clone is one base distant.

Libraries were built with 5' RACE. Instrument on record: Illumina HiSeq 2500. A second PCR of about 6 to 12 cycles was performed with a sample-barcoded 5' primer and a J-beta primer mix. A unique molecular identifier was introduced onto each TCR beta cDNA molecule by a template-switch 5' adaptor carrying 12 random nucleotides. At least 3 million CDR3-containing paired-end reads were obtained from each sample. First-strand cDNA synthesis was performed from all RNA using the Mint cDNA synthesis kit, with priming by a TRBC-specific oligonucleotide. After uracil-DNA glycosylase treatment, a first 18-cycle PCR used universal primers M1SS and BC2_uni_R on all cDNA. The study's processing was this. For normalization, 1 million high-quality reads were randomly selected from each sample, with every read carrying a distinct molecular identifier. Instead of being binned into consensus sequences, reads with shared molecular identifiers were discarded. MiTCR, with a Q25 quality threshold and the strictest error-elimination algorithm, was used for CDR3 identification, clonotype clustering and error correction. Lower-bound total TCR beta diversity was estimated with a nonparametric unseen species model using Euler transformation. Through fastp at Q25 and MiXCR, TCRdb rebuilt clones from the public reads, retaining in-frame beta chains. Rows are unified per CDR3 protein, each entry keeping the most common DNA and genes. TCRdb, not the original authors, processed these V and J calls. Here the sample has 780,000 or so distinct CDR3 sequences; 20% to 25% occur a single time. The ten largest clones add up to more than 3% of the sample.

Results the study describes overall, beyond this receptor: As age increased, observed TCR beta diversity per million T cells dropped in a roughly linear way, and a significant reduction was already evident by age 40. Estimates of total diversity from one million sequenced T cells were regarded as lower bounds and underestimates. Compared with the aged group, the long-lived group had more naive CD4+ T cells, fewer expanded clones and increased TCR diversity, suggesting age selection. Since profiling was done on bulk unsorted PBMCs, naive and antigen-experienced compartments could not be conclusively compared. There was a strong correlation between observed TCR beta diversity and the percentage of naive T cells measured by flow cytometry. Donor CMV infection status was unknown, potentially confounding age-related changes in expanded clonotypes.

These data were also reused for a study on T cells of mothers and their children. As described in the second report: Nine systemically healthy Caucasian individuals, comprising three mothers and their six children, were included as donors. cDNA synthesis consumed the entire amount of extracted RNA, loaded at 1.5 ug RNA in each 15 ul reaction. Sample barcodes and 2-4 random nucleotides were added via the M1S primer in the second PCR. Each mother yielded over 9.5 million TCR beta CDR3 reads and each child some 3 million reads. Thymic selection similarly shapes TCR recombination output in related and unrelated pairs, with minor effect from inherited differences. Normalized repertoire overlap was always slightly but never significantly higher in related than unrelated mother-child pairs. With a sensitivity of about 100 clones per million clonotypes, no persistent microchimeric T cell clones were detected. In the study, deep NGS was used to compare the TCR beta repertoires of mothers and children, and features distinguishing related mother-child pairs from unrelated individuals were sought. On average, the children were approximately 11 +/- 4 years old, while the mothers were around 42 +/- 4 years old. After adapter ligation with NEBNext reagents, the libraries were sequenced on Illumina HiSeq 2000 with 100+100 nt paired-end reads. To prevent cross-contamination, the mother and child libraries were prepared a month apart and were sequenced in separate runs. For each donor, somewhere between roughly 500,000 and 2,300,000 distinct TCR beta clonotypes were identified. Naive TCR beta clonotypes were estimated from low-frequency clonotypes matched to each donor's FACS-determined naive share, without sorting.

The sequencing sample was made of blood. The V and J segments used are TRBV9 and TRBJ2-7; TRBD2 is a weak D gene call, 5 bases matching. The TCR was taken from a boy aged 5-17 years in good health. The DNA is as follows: TGTGCCAGCAGTGAGGGTCGATCCCCCTACGAGCAGTACTTC. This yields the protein CASSEGRSPYEQYF.